This T cell receptor (beta chain) was identified during a study of blood T cell repertoires in COVID-19. Per the study methods: Cell counts per sample came from amplifying reference gene primers. Produced via immunoSEQ multiplex PCR; TCRdb's table is partial and in-frame only. V, J and clone size are taken as reported in that table, and D and trimming were inferred from the DNA itself. The profile shows over 250,000 clones, about 87% of them singletons. J gave up 4 bases and V 4 bases, and 5 bases lay outside the gene matches. The CDR3 has 14 residues. Germline-derived CDR1 and CDR2 are ENHRY and SYGVKD.

V and J are TRBV10-3 and TRBJ2-7; 9 positions agree with TRBD2. The source material was peripheral blood. This clonotype originated in a man aged 55 to 70 who had recovered from COVID-19. CDR3: CAISALAGQYEQYF. As DNA, the CDR3 is TGTGCCATCAGTGCCCTAGCGGGGCAGTACGAGCAGTACTTC.